A selection of T cell receptor beta chains follows, all from one sample in a study of blood T cell repertoires in COVID-19. The method was immunoSEQ multiplex PCR; TCRdb's version includes in-frame clones alone and lacks a portion of them. Found here are approximately 490,000 clones, roughly 87% of them singletons; the top ten hold 0.7%. Sequencing was done on a sample of PBMCs or T cells enriched from blood (not recorded which). All receptors derive from a woman aged 18-30 years who had recovered from COVID-19. Both conserved end residues are part of each CDR3.

J gene	V gene	CDR3 protein
TRBJ2-3	TRBV12-5	CASGQITSGGATDTQYF
TRBJ1-2	TRBV5-4	CASSSMGAQGGYYGYTF
TRBJ1-2	TRBV30	CAWSPRGSYGYTF
TRBJ1-2	TRBV5-1	CASSLTTGAYGYTF
TRBJ1-6	TRBV7-9	CASSLVRGGRLNSPLHF
TRBJ2-6	TRBV28	CASSLISGSGANVLTF
TRBJ1-5	TRBV19	CASSIVAGGNQPQHF
TRBJ1-2	TRBV12-3/TRBV12-4	CASSPRGNYGYTF
TRBJ2-7	TRBV7-8	CASSLSGEQYF
TRBJ2-5	TRBV4-1	CASSQDPGGAETQYF
TRBJ1-5	TRBV6-5	CASTWGGSQPQHF
TRBJ2-1	TRBV3-1/TRBV3-2	CASSPHSGTQSNEQFF
TRBJ1-1	TRBV28	CASSRRTGVSPEAFF
TRBJ1-4	TRBV28	CASSPAGEGNEKLFF
TRBJ1-3	TRBV3-1/TRBV3-2	CASSRGEEAGNTIYF
TRBJ1-4	TRBV6-5	CASSYSETPNEKLFF
TRBJ1-4	TRBV24-1	CATVRLDNEKLFF
TRBJ1-5	TRBV30	CAWSPPDSLYSNQPQHF
TRBJ2-5	TRBV28	CASSLQGPEYQETQYF
TRBJ2-7	TRBV5-1	CASTPGLAGGYSYEQYF
TRBJ2-2	TRBV3-1/TRBV3-2	CASSQGKTGQENTGELFF
TRBJ2-2	TRBV11-2	CASSLDLLLSNTGELFF
TRBJ1-2	TRBV6-1	CASSEEYRGPYGYTF
TRBJ2-3	TRBV19	CASSPVLAGTDTQYF
TRBJ1-1	TRBV30	CAWTDRPEAFF
TRBJ2-3	TRBV5-1	CASSLEGTDTQYF
TRBJ1-2	TRBV5-6	CASSLRTGTAYGYTF
TRBJ2-7	TRBV12-3/TRBV12-4	CASSLERGHEQYF
TRBJ1-1	TRBV6-1	CASSDPGGWTEAFF
TRBJ1-1	TRBV30	CAWNTGSNTEAFF
TRBJ2-2	TRBV7-9	CASSLDQGFTGELFF
TRBJ2-2	TRBV27	CASSMRQGADTGELFF
TRBJ1-5	TRBV30	CAWRPPGQGFQPQHF
TRBJ2-7	TRBV19	CASSRGGSSDEQYF
TRBJ1-1	TRBV10-3	CAIRTGIEAFF
TRBJ1-3	TRBV4-1	CASRGGGNTIYF
TRBJ2-3	TRBV30	CATPQKRGGTDTQYF
TRBJ1-2	TRBV4-1	CASSAESGILGYTF
TRBJ1-5	TRBV4-1	CASSQVLLGAQHF
TRBJ1-2	TRBV27	CASSFWDRTFSSYGYTF
TRBJ1-2	TRBV7-8	CASSLTQGPYGYTF
TRBJ1-2	TRBV19	CASRNDQGRYYGYTF
TRBJ2-3	TRBV7-2	CASSLYPGYTDTQYF
TRBJ2-3	TRBV25-1	CASSDPGTGTDTQYF
TRBJ2-2	TRBV7-2	CASSFQGSAGELFF
TRBJ1-3	TRBV5-1	CASSLAGFTSTVSGNTIYF
TRBJ1-1	TRBV2	CASSPFTEAFF
TRBJ2-3	TRBV29-1	CSVEWDYTDTQYF
TRBJ2-7	TRBV7-2	CASTGGTGGYEQYF
TRBJ2-5	TRBV10-3	CAIRESGGYQETQYF
TRBJ1-1	TRBV11-2	CASTPGVVTEAFF
TRBJ1-5	TRBV10-1	CASLGDSNQPQHF
TRBJ2-7	TRBV2	CASSDGKGAREQYF
TRBJ2-3	TRBV19	CASNFPGGKDTQYF
TRBJ1-5	TRBV5-1	CASSPTGYGNQPQHF
TRBJ2-6	TRBV7-9	CASSPLGDILSGANVLTF
TRBJ1-2	TRBV10-3	CAISAQGYGYTF
TRBJ2-7	TRBV7-9	CASSLDSSSYEQYF
TRBJ2-2	TRBV5-8	CASGSILAANTGELFF
TRBJ1-2	TRBV27	CASSLGQGADGYTF